Below, 26 T cell receptor beta chains from the same sample are listed, as sequenced in a study of T cell responses to AZD1222 COVID-19 vaccine. Method: immunoSEQ multiplex PCR; TCRdb's copy keeps in-frame clones and lacks some. Here the sample spans tens of thousands of clones, approximately 85% being singletons. Source: peripheral blood, taken 28 days after the second AZD1222 dose. The receptor set was obtained from an adult who received the AZD1222 COVID-19 vaccine.

The gene calls are TRBV19 and TRBJ1-2; no definite D call. This CDR3 contains 12 residues. V gave up 5 bases and J gave up 8 bases, with 12 bases separating them. Germline V gene lookup returns CDR1 LNHDA and CDR2 SQIVND (reference sequence). CDR3 protein: CASSQTGLGYTF. CDR3 coding DNA: TGTGCCAGTAGTCAAACCGGATTGGGCTACACCTTC. The complete variable domain, with remaining parts taken from reference TRBV19 and TRBJ1-2, reads DGGITQSPKYLFRKEGQNVTLSCEQNLNHDAMYWYRQDPGQGLRLIYYSQIVNDFQKGDIAEGYSVSREKKESFPLTVTSAQKNPTAFYLCASSQTGLGYTFGSGTRLTVV.

The V gene is TRBV4-3, the J gene TRBJ2-7; 9 positions agree with TRBD1. Germline CDR1 is LGHNA and CDR2 is YSLEER. J gave up 1 base and V 0 bases, and 1 base lay outside the gene matches. The CDR3 extends over 15 amino acids. Written as DNA, the CDR3 is TGCGCCAGCAGCCAAGAGGGGACAGGGTCCTACGAGCAGTACTTC. Translating it yields CASSQEGTGSYEQYF.

The rearrangement uses TRBV7-9 and TRBJ2-6; possibly TRBD2 for D (5 bases). The V end was cut by 5 bases, the J end by 1 base, with 12 bases between. The CDR3 runs to 16 residues. Germline assignment: CDR1 SEHNR and CDR2 FQNEAQ (reference sequence). In DNA, the CDR3 is TGTGCCAGCAGCCTCTTAGCGCCTTCTGGGGCCAACGTCCTGACTTTC. This translates into CASSLLAPSGANVLTF. The variable domain in full, with the rest retrieved from reference TRBV7-9 and TRBJ2-6, is DTGVSQNPRHKITKRGQNVTFRCDPISEHNRLYWYRQTLGQGPEFLTYFQNEAQLEKSRLLSDRFSAERPKGSFSTLEIQRTEQGDSAMYLCASSLLAPSGANVLTFGAGSRLTVL.

The gene calls are TRBV5-1 and TRBJ1-4, with a possible D match to TRBD1 (6 bases). In germline, CDR1 is SGHRS, CDR2 YFSETQ. There are 16 residues in the CDR3. The V gene lost 5 bases and the J gene lost 3 bases, with 17 bases spanning the gap. The CDR3 protein is CASRQDETGANEKLFF. The CDR3, as DNA: TGCGCCAGCAGACAGGACGAGACAGGCGCTAATGAAAAACTGTTTTTT.

This chain joins TRBV30 and TRBJ1-4, with D unclear. The CDR3 totals 15 residues. Germline CDR1 reads GTSNPN; CDR2 reads SVGIG (reference sequence). The germline V and J ends were trimmed by 0 bases and 3 bases, with 11 bases remaining between them. In DNA form, the CDR3 reads TGTGCCTGGAGTGTCCTTGCCGGATCTAATGAAAAACTGTTTTTT. This sequence encodes CAWSVLAGSNEKLFF.

This sequence joins TRBV6-2 or TRBV6-3 and TRBJ2-3, with 9 positions matching TRBD2. Germline values: CDR1 MNHEY, CDR2 SVGEGT. Trimming removed 1 base from V and 0 bases from J; junction bases left unmatched: 5. The CDR3 runs to 17 residues. This CDR3 is CASSYLPGLASTDTQYF. The CDR3 DNA reads as TGTGCCAGCAGTTACTTACCGGGACTAGCTAGCACAGATACGCAGTATTTT.

The V gene is TRBV4-1, the J gene TRBJ1-2; D is possibly TRBD1 (6 bases). V was clipped by 0 bases and J by 5 bases, with 19 bases between them. Germline values: CDR1 MGHRA, CDR2 YSYEKL. The CDR3 has 17 amino acids. Here the CDR3 reads CASSQERGSREEYGYTF. Here the CDR3 DNA reads TGCGCCAGCAGCCAAGAAAGGGGGAGCAGGGAGGAATATGGCTACACCTTC.

The J gene is TRBJ2-1, the V gene TRBV4-3, with D uncertain. Germline CDR1 reads LGHNA; CDR2 reads YSLEER. V was pared by 0 bases and J by 6 bases, with 15 bases between. This CDR3 has 16 amino acids. In DNA form, the CDR3 reads TGCGCCAGCAGCCAAGATCTAAGAGGAGTGGGCAATGAGCAGTTCTTC. This encodes CASSQDLRGVGNEQFF.

The chain links TRBV4-2 to TRBJ2-1; possibly TRBD2 for D (5 bases). With 1 base removed from V and 7 bases from J, the gap between germline ends came to 11 bases. Germline values: CDR1 LGHNA, CDR2 YNFKEQ. The length of the CDR3 is 14 residues. CDR3 sequence (DNA): TGTGCCAGCAGCCAAGGAGGGCTTCAGAATGAGCAGTTCTTC. The encoded protein is CASSQGGLQNEQFF.

Only one count was recorded for this clone. The chain recombines TRBV2 with TRBJ2-3; possibly TRBD2 for D (6 bases). Germline lookup yields CDR1 SNHLY and CDR2 FYNNEI. The CDR3 length is 14 residues. Trimming shortened V by 8 bases and J by 4 bases, and 16 bases separated the two germline ends. DNA of the CDR3: TGTGCCAGCCGGGACTCAGGCCTCCCAGATACGCAGTATTTT. It specifies CASRDSGLPDTQYF.

V and J are TRBV19 and TRBJ1-2, with D perhaps TRBD1 (5 bases). V was trimmed by 4 bases and J by 4 bases, leaving 19 bases between them. CDR1 and CDR2 (germline): LNHDA, SQIVND (reference sequence). The CDR3 consists of 16 residues. This CDR3 reads CASSTSRGERGYGYTF. The CDR3 DNA reads as TGTGCCAGTAGTACTTCCAGAGGGGAAAGAGGCTATGGCTACACCTTC.

This clone was recorded only once. The CDR3 spells CASSPTPTGNEQFF. In DNA form, the CDR3 reads TGTGCCAGCAGCCCCACACCCACAGGGAATGAGCAGTTCTTC. This chain links TRBV6-6 with TRBJ2-1, with a weak D call TRBD1 (6 bases). CDR3 size: 14 residues. The germline CDR1 and CDR2 sequences are MNHNY and SVGAGI (reference sequence). Trimming left V 6 bases short and J 7 bases short, with 16 bases between.

V and J are TRBV19 and TRBJ2-1, with D maybe TRBD2 (6 bases). The CDR3 runs to 16 residues. Trimming removed 1 base from V and 2 bases from J, with 12 bases in between. The germline gives CDR1 LNHDA, CDR2 SQIVND (reference sequence). The CDR3 sequence: CASSIGGDRAYNEQFF. CDR3 DNA: TGTGCCAGTAGTATAGGCGGGGACCGAGCCTACAATGAGCAGTTCTTC.

The rearrangement links TRBV4-3 to TRBJ2-1; the D is unclear. In germline, CDR1 is LGHNA, CDR2 YSLEER. Trimming pared 0 bases from V and 7 bases from J, leaving 10 bases between. The CDR3 runs 14 residues. This CDR3 is CASSQDFGRNEQFF. The DNA for the CDR3 is TGCGCCAGCAGCCAAGATTTCGGTAGGAATGAGCAGTTCTTC.

The chain is built from TRBV28 and TRBJ1-4; no definite D call. With 6 bases removed from V and 10 bases from J, the gap between germline ends came to 9 bases. CDR3 length equals 11 residues. The germline V gene has CDR1 MDHEN and CDR2 SYDVKM. This CDR3 reads CASRLASKLFF. Here the CDR3 DNA reads TGTGCCAGCAGGCTAGCATCAAAACTGTTTTTT. The full variable domain, with the rest looked up from reference TRBV28 and TRBJ1-4, is DVKVTQSSRYLVKRTGEKVFLECVQDMDHENMFWYRQDPGLGLRLIYFSYDVKMKEKGDIPEGYSVSREKKERFSLILESASTNQTSMYLCASRLASKLFFGSGTQLSVL.

The chain joins TRBV30 to TRBJ1-1; no clear D gene. The V gene lost 2 bases and the J gene lost 5 bases, with 9 bases spanning the gap. The CDR3 totals 12 residues. Germline CDR1 reads GTSNPN; CDR2 reads SVGIG (reference sequence). CDR3 sequence reads: CAWSNLGTEAFF. The CDR3, as DNA: TGTGCCTGGAGTAATCTGGGGACTGAAGCTTTCTTT.

The chain couples TRBV7-9 to TRBJ2-7; maybe TRBD1 (6 bases). The germline CDR1 and CDR2 sequences are SEHNR and FQNEAQ (reference sequence). Trimming pared 6 bases from V and 3 bases from J, leaving 18 bases between. CDR3 length: 15 amino acids. This CDR3 is CASSHKGHLGYEQYF. The CDR3 region has the DNA TGTGCCAGCAGTCATAAGGGACACCTCGGCTACGAGCAGTACTTC.

The chain recombines TRBV5-5 with TRBJ2-2; no clear D gene. V was clipped by 0 bases and J by 1 base, with 7 bases between them. The CDR3 has 15 amino acids. Looked up from germline, CDR1 is SGHKS and CDR2 is YYEKEE (reference sequence). The CDR3 region is CASSLGVQNTGELFF. The CDR3 DNA reads as TGTGCCAGCAGCTTGGGGGTGCAGAACACCGGGGAGCTGTTTTTT. Full variable domain (missing parts from reference TRBV5-5 and TRBJ2-2): DAGVTQSPTHLIKTRGQQVTLRCSPISGHKSVSWYQQVLGQGPQFIFQYYEKEERGRGNFPDRFSARQFPNYSSELNVNALLLGDSALYLCASSLGVQNTGELFFGEGSRLTVL.

The J gene is TRBJ2-7, the V gene TRBV6-5, with 8 bases fitting TRBD1. V gave up 5 bases and J gave up 6 bases; unmatched junction bases: 6. The CDR3 runs 13 residues. The germline V gene has CDR1 MNHEY and CDR2 SVGAGI. The CDR3 spells CASSRTGRLEQYF. CDR3 in DNA: TGTGCCAGCAGTCGGACAGGGCGGCTCGAGCAGTACTTC.

In DNA, the CDR3 is TGTGCCATCAGCAGGACCGATTCACCCCTCCACTTT. This translates into CAISRTDSPLHF. The chain has TRBV10-3 and TRBJ1-6; D gene uncertain. V dropped 6 bases and J dropped 8 bases, with 8 bases sitting between them. This CDR3 is 12 amino acids long. Germline V gene data show CDR1 as ENHRY and CDR2 as SYGVKD.

This chain uses TRBV19 with TRBJ2-1; D is possibly TRBD1 (6 bases). Germline V gene data show CDR1 as LNHDA and CDR2 as SQIVND (reference sequence). This CDR3 has 14 amino acids. Trimming removed 8 bases from V and 3 bases from J, with 14 bases in between. In nucleotides, the CDR3 is TGTGCCAGTGGGGGCCAGGGCGTCTACAATGAGCAGTTCTTC. Residues: CASGGQGVYNEQFF.

The rearrangement uses TRBV5-1 and TRBJ1-2, with TRBD1 matching 7 bases. The CDR3 loop spans 17 amino acids. The trim removed 5 bases at V and 1 base at J, leaving 14 bases unmatched. Germline V gene data show CDR1 as SGHRS and CDR2 as YFSETQ. The CDR3 sequence is CASSFDSSGQHNYGYTF. CDR3 coding DNA: TGCGCCAGCAGTTTCGATTCCTCGGGACAGCATAACTATGGCTACACCTTC.

This chain uses TRBV6-4 with TRBJ1-2; possible D gene TRBD1, 5 bases. This CDR3 contains 17 residues. The V gene's germline CDR1 is MRHNA and CDR2 SNTAGT. V shed 0 bases and J shed 0 bases, with 14 bases lying between them. CDR3 DNA: TGTGCCAGCAGTGACTCGGGCTCGACAGCCGCTAACTATGGCTACACCTTC. Its protein is CASSDSGSTAANYGYTF.

Comment on this clone: Other nucleotide sequences from this sample produce the same CDR3. The chain uses TRBV7-2 and TRBJ1-4; 9 nucleotides match TRBD1. The junction had 9 bases not matched to a gene; V was cut back by 6 bases and J by 7 bases. Germline CDR1 reads SGHTA; CDR2 reads FQGNSA. CDR3 length equals 15 residues. The CDR3 protein is CASSPTGGLSEKLFF. The CDR3 DNA follows: TGTGCCAGCAGTCCTACAGGGGGCTTGAGTGAAAAACTGTTTTTT.

V gene TRBV7-2 combines with J gene TRBJ2-5; D may be TRBD1 (5 bases). The V end lost 5 bases, the J end lost 7 bases, and 20 bases lay between the germline ends. Germline assignment: CDR1 SGHTA and CDR2 FQGNSA. There are 15 residues in the CDR3. CDR3 bases: TGTGCCAGCAGCCCGTTAGGGGCCCTGAGAGGGACCCAGTACTTC. This codes for CASSPLGALRGTQYF.

The V gene is TRBV6-5, the J gene TRBJ2-7, with D unresolved. Germline V lookup: CDR1 MNHEY, CDR2 SVGAGI. V lost 10 bases and J 6 bases, leaving 10 bases between the germline ends. The CDR3 contains 10 residues. DNA of the CDR3: TGTGCCACCCGGGCAGGCGAGCAGTACTTC. Encoded protein: CATRAGEQYF.